The rows below give T cell receptor beta chains drawn from one sample of a study of Graves' ophthalmopathy and Graves' hyperthyroidism. TCRdb ran MiXCR on the multiplex PCR reads and lists one entry per CDR3 protein. Here the sample spans 600,000 to 950,000 distinct CDR3 sequences, roughly two fifths being singletons. Sequences were obtained from peripheral blood. These receptors originate from an adult man with Graves' ophthalmopathy. Both conserved end residues are part of each CDR3. Each record gives: J gene, V gene, D gene, clone size, CDR3 DNA, CDR3 protein. A D gene is named only where the DNA matches it firmly. Part of the rows lack a size; the others show once, few, many or a class for expanded clones.

TRBJ2-3 TRBV29-1 TRBD1 few TGCAGCTTCGTGGACAGGGGAAGCACAGATACGCAGTATTTT CSFVDRGSTDTQYF
TRBJ2-7 TRBV6-1 TRBD1 few TGTGCCAGCAGTTTGACAGGGGTGGGCCCTCTCGAGCAGTACTTC CASSLTGVGPLEQYF
TRBJ2-5 TRBV7-2 NA many TGTGCCAGCAGCCCCGGCGGTCAGCAAGAGACCCAGTACTTC CASSPGGQQETQYF
TRBJ2-7 TRBV7-2 NA NA TGCGCCAGCAGCCAAGAGCCGCCAGGGATTGACTCCTACGAGCAGTACTTC CASSQEPPGIDSYEQYF
TRBJ1-1 TRBV5-1 NA many TGCGCCAGCAGCTTGGCCCGGGTGGATACTGAAGCTTTCTTT CASSLARVDTEAFF
TRBJ2-6 TRBV11-2 NA many TGTGCCAGCAGCTCTGACAGCCTGGGGGCCAACGTCCTGACTTTC CASSSDSLGANVLTF
TRBJ2-5 TRBV24-1 TRBD1 many TGTGCCACCAGCGATGGGCCGGGGGGACAGGGAGAGACCCAGTACTTC CATSDGPGGQGETQYF
TRBJ2-7 TRBV12-3/TRBV12-4 TRBD1 few TGTGCCAGCAGTTTAGACCCGACAGGGGGGTTACACGAGCAGTACTTC CASSLDPTGGLHEQYF
TRBJ2-2 TRBV25-1 NA NA TGTGCCTGGAGTGATACAGGCGAGGAGCTGTTTTTT CAWSDTGEELFF
TRBJ1-2 TRBV6-5 TRBD1 many TGTGCCAGCAGGGGACAGGGGGACTATGGCTACACCTTC CASRGQGDYGYTF
TRBJ2-2 TRBV7-2 NA few TGTGCCAGCAGCGGGCTGCGGGCCGGGGAGCTGTTTTTT CASSGLRAGELFF
TRBJ2-7 TRBV11-1 NA NA TGTGCCAGCAGCCTGATCCAGGGGTTGAGCGAGCAGTGCTTC CASSLIQGLSEQCF
TRBJ1-3 TRBV19 TRBD1 few TGTGCCAGTAGCCCCGGGACAGGGAGAAACACCATATATTTT CASSPGTGRNTIYF
TRBJ1-5 TRBV16 TRBD1 many TGTGCCAGCAGCCAATCTGGGCAGGGGGATCAGCCCCAGCATTTT CASSQSGQGDQPQHF
TRBJ1-5 TRBV2 TRBD1 NA TGTGCCAGCAGCGTGACAGGGGTTGGCAATCAGCCCCAGCATTTT CASSVTGVGNQPQHF
TRBJ1-5 TRBV2 NA NA TGTGCCAGCAGGGCTTCGGGGGGCGGCAATCAGCCCCAGCATTTT CASRASGGGNQPQHF
TRBJ2-7 TRBV7-9 TRBD1 few TGTGCCAGCAGTTTTAGGGACAGGGGTACCCACGAGCAGTACTTC CASSFRDRGTHEQYF
TRBJ1-4 TRBV19 NA many TGTGCCAGTAGGAAGGACAAGGGGGGTGAAAAACTGTTTTTT CASRKDKGGEKLFF
TRBJ1-2 TRBV7-9 TRBD1 few TGTGCCAGCAGCAACCTTGGGGGGACAGGGGGCAAGGATGGCTACACCTTC CASSNLGGTGGKDGYTF
TRBJ2-7 TRBV6-5 TRBD1 NA TGTGCCAGCAGTCAAACCGGGACAGGGCTCGAGCAGTACTTC CASSQTGTGLEQYF
TRBJ2-7 TRBV29-1 TRBD1 NA TGCAGCGTTAGGGGACAGGGGGCGGCGAGCGAGCAGTACTTC CSVRGQGAASEQYF
TRBJ2-5 TRBV5-5 TRBD1 many TGTGCCAGCAGCTTCCGGGACAGGGTTCCATCAGAGACCCAGTACTTC CASSFRDRVPSETQYF
TRBJ1-1 TRBV15 TRBD1 many TGTGCCACCAGCCCCTGGGACAGGGAGACTGAAGCTTTCTTT CATSPWDRETEAFF
TRBJ1-1 TRBV5-6 NA NA TGTGCCAGCAGCTTGAGGCGGGGCCTGAACACTGAAGCTTTCTTT CASSLRRGLNTEAFF
TRBJ1-1 TRBV6-5 NA once TGTGCCAGCAGTACAACTCAGGGTACCACTGAAGCTTTCTTT CASSTTQGTTEAFF
TRBJ2-6 TRBV19 NA few TGTGCCAGTAGTATAAGGAATAAAAGGCCTGGGGCCAACGTCCTGACTTTC CASSIRNKRPGANVLTF
TRBJ2-7 TRBV20-1 TRBD2 NA TGCAGTTTGACCGGGACTAGCTTCTACGAGCAGTACTTC CSLTGTSFYEQYF
TRBJ2-5 TRBV20-1 TRBD2 NA TGCAGTGCTAGGCCGACTAGCGGGACCCAAGAGACCCAGTACTTC CSARPTSGTQETQYF
TRBJ2-7 TRBV7-9 TRBD2 NA TGTGCCAGCAGGCCGGGACTAGCGGGAGAGTACTCCTACGAGCAGTACTTC CASRPGLAGEYSYEQYF
TRBJ2-2 TRBV11-3 TRBD2 few TGTGCCAGCAGCTTGGACGGGGGGGGCCGAACCGGGGAGCTGTTTTTT CASSLDGGGRTGELFF
TRBJ1-5 TRBV29-1 NA many TGCAGCGTTGGTCAGGCTAATCAGCCCCAGCATTTT CSVGQANQPQHF
TRBJ1-2 TRBV11-2 TRBD1 NA TGTGCCAGCAGCTTAGACGGGACAGGGGGATATGGCTACACCTTC CASSLDGTGGYGYTF
TRBJ1-1 TRBV15 NA many TGTGCCACCAGCGGTTTGAACACTGAAGCTTTCTTT CATSGLNTEAFF
TRBJ1-4 TRBV9 TRBD1 NA TGTGCCAGCAGCGCCCGGGACAGAGAAAAACTGTTTTTT CASSARDREKLFF
TRBJ2-7 TRBV5-1 NA NA TGCGCCAGCAGCTTGCTTGGTACAGGGAATAACGAGCAGTACTTC CASSLLGTGNNEQYF
TRBJ1-1 TRBV4-3 NA NA TGCGCCAGCAGCCAAGTTGGGGGGCCCACTGAAGCTTTCTTT CASSQVGGPTEAFF
TRBJ2-5 TRBV7-9 NA NA TGTGCCAGCAGCTTCGGAACAGGATTCCAAGAGACCCAGGACTTC CASSFGTGFQETQDF